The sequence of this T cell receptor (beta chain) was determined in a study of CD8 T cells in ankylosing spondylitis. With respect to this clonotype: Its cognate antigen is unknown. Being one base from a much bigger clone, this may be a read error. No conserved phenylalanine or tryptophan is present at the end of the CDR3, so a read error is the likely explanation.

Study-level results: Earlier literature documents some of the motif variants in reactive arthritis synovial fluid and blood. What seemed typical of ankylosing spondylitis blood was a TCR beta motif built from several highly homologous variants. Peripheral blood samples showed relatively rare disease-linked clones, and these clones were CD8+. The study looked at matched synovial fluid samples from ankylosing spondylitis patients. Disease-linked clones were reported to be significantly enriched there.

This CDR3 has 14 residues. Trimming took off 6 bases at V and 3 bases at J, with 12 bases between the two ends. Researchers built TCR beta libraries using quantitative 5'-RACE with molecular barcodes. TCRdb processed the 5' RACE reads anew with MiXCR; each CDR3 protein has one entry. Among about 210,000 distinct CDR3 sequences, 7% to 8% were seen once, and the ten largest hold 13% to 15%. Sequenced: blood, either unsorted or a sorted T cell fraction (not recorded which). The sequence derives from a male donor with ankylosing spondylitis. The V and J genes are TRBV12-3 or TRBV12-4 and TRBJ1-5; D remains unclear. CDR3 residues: CASSPVGPNQPQHL. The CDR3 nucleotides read TGTGCCAGCAGCCCGGTTGGACCCAATCAGCCCCAGCATCTT.